This T cell receptor beta chain was identified during a study of identical twins. Regarding the study as a whole: Out-of-frame alpha sequences shared by twins showed excess low generation probability.

With respect to this clonotype: Its antigen is unidentified.

Via MiXCR, TCRdb re-called the 5' RACE reads, giving one row per CDR3 protein. The sample holds a few hundred thousand distinct CDR3 sequences, less than 20% seen once. The sequencing input was naive T cells sorted from blood. The receptor was isolated from a man in his fifties or sixties in good health.

This CDR3 is CSARDERMSGNTIYF. CDR3 sequence (DNA): TGCAGTGCTAGAGATGAAAGGATGTCTGGAAACACCATATATTTT. The V call is TRBV20-1, the J call TRBJ1-3; D remains ambiguous. The germline gives CDR1 DFQATT, CDR2 SNEGSKA (reference sequence). This CDR3 is 15 amino acids long. The V gene lost 0 bases and the J gene lost 1 base, with 10 bases spanning the gap.